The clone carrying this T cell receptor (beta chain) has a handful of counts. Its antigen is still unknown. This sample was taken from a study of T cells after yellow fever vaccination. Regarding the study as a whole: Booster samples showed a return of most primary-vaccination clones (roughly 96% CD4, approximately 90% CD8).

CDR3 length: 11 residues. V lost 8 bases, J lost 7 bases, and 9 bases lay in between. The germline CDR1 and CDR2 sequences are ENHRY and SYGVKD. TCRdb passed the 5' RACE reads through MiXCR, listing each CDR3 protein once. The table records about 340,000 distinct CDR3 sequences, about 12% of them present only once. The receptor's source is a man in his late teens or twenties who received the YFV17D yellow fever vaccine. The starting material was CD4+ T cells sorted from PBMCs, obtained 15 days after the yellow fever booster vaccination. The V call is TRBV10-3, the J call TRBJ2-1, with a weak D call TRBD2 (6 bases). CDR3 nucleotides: TGTGCCATCGAGAGCGGGAATGAGCAGTTCTTC. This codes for CAIESGNEQFF.